This T cell receptor beta chain comes out of a study of blood T cell repertoires in COVID-19 (dated by TCRdb to between 2020 and 2021). A note on the overall study: Samples from collaborators originated in the United States, Italy and Spain and spanned both the acute and convalescent phases of COVID-19. The material from the prospective study consisted of cDNA or gDNA derived from T cells, B-cell-depleted T cells, or PBMCs. Deeply sampled blood TCRbeta repertoires from subjects exposed to, actively infected with, or recovered from COVID-19 were included in the dataset. The repertoires were made available in a free public database intended to serve as a resource for research on the immune response to SARS-CoV-2. The samples were drawn from two sources: the first 160 participants of the ongoing ImmuneRACE study, and 950 to 1,500 subjects contributed by 6 global collaborators. Nearly every sample came with metadata listing a de-identified subject ID, COVID-19 status, age in years and sex. HLA class I and class II types, where available, came from metadata supplied by the sample provider rather than from assay-based typing. The study at large found these results: How much clinical and demographic metadata was included differed by source and by participant, and the metadata was provided uncurated.

Taken from the germline V gene, the CDR1 and CDR2 loops are SGHTA and FQGNSA. V is pruned by 4 bases and J by 1 base, leaving 3 bases of the junction without a gene match. The CDR3 runs 15 residues from the cysteine to the phenylalanine. Only the CDR3 portion is preserved as DNA: 45 bases, with reading frame beginning at the first base. Note on this clone: Its target antigen remains unknown. It has no much larger one-base neighbor in the sample; base qualities were not kept.

TCRbeta CDR3 regions were amplified from genomic DNA by means of the immunoSEQ Assay, a bias-controlled multiplex PCR. The authors' pipeline ran thus. The number of nucleated cells in each sample was estimated by amplification of reference gene primers within the assay. To quantify the absolute abundance of each unique TCRbeta CDR3 rearrangement, sequence reads were collapsed and filtered. For each sample, productive Simpson clonality was calculated as the square root of Simpson's diversity index across productive rearrangements. TCRdb mirrors the immuneACCESS table, restricted to in-frame sequences. Some clones are absent from its copies; in checked studies, under half trace to an unresolved V gene, and the reason for the others is unknown. The V and J calls and clone size are taken from that table; D and trimming were inferred from the DNA. A total of around 92,000 clones appear in this sample, about 74% of them only once. The ten largest clones add up to 3.9% of the sample.

One collaborating source in Seattle enrolled patients during active infection and followed them longitudinally through the course of disease. Each collaborating institution followed its own protocols to collect whole blood in K2EDTA tubes. For TCRbeta analysis, collaborators shipped samples in one of three forms: frozen whole blood, isolated PBMCs, or DNA extracted from either of those sample types. The receptor comes from a man between 65 and 85 years old with COVID-19, enrolled during active disease. Input material: peripheral blood. The chain is assembled from TRBV7-2 and TRBJ2-2, and 7 junctional nucleotides match TRBD1. The CDR3 protein: CASSSRTGNTGELFF. Here is the DNA: TGTGCCAGCAGCTCGCGGACAGGGAACACCGGGGAGCTGTTTTTT.